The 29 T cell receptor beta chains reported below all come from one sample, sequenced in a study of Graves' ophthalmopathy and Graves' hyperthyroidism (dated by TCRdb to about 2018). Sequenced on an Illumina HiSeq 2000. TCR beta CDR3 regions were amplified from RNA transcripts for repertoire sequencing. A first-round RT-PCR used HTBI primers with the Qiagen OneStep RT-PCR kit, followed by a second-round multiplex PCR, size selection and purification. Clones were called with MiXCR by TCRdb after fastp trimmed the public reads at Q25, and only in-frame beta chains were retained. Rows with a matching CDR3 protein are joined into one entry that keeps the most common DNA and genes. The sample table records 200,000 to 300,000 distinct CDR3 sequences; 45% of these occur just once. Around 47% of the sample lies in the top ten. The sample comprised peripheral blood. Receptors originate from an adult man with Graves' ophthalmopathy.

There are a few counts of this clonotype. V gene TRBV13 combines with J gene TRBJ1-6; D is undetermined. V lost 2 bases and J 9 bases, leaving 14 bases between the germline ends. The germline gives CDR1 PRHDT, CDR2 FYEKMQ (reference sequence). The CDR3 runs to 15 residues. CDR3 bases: TGTGCCAGCAGCTTAAGGAGGGCCGGGCCTTCACCCCTCCACTTT. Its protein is CASSLRRAGPSPLHF. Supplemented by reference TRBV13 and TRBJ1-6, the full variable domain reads AAGVIQSPRHLIKEKRETATLKCYPIPRHDTVYWYQQGPGQDPQFLISFYEKMQSDKGSIPDRFSAQQFSDYHSELNMSSLELGDSALYFCASSLRRAGPSPLHFGNGTRLTVT.

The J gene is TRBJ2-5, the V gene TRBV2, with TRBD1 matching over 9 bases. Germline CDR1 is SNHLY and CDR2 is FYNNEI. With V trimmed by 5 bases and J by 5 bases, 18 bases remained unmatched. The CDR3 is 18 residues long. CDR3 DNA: TGTGCCAGCAGTTACGTCCTCGGGACAGGGAGTAGAGTGGAGACCCAGTACTTC. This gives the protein CASSYVLGTGSRVETQYF.

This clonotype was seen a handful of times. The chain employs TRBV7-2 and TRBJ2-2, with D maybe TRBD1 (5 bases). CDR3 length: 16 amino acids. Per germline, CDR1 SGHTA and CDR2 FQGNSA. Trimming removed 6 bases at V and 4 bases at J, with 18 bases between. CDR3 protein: CASSSQGSAVTGELFF. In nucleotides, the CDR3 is TGTGCCAGCAGTTCTCAGGGATCCGCCGTCACCGGGGAGCTGTTTTTT.

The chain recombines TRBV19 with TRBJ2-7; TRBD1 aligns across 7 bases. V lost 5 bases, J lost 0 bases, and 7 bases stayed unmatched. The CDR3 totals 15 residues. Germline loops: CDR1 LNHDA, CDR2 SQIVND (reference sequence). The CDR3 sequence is CASSSGTARSYEQYF. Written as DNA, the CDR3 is TGTGCCAGTAGTTCAGGGACAGCCCGCTCCTACGAGCAGTACTTC.

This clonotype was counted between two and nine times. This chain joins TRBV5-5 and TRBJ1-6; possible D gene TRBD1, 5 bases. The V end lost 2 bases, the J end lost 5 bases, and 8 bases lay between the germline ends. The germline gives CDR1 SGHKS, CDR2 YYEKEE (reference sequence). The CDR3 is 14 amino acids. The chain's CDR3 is CASSFRQNNSPLHF. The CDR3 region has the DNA TGTGCCAGCAGCTTCCGACAGAATAATTCACCCCTCCACTTT.

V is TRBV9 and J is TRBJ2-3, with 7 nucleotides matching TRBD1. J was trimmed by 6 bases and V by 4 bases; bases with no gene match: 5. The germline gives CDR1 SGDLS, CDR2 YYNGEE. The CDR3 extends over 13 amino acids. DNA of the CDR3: TGTGCCAGCAGCCTCCCGGGACAGGATACGCAGTATTTT. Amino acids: CASSLPGQDTQYF. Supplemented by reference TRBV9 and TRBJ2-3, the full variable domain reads DSGVTQTPKHLITATGQRVTLRCSPRSGDLSVYWYQQSLDQGLQFLIQYYNGEERAKGNILERFSAQQFPDLHSELNLSSLELGDSALYFCASSLPGQDTQYFGPGTRLTVL.

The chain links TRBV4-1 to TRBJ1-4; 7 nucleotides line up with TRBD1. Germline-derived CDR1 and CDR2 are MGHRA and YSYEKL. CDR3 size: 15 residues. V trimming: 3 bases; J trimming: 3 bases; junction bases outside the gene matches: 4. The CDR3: CASSQMTGPNEKLFF. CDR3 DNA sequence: TGCGCCAGCAGCCAGATGACAGGGCCTAATGAAAAACTGTTTTTT.

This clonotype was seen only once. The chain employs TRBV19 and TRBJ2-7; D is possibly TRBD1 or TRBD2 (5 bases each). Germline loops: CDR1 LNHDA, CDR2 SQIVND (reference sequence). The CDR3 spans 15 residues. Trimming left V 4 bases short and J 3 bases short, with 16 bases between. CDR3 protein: CASSKSGTLNYEQYF. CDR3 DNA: TGTGCCAGTAGTAAGTCCGGGACCCTAAACTACGAGCAGTACTTC.

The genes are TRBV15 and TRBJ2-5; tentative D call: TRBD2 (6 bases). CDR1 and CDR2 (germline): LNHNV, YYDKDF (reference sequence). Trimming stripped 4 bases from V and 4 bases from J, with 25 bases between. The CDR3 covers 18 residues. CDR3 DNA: TGTGCCACCAGCAAGGATCTAATTCTAGCGTCTTTCCCAGAGACCCAGTACTTC. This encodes CATSKDLILASFPETQYF.

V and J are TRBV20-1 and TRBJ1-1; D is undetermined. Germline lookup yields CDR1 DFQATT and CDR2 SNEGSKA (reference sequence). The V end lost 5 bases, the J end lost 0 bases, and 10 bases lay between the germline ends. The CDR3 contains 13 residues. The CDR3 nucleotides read TGCAGTGCTGCCATAGCGATGAACACTGAAGCTTTCTTT. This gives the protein CSAAIAMNTEAFF.

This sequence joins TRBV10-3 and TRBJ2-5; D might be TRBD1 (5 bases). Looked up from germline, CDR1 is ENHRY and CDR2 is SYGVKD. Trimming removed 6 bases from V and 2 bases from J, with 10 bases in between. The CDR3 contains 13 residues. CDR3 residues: CAIRDQGQETQYF. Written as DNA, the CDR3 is TGTGCCATCAGGGACCAGGGTCAAGAGACCCAGTACTTC.

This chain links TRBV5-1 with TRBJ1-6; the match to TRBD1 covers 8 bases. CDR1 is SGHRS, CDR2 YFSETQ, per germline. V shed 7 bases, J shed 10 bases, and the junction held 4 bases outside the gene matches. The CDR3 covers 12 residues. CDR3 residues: CASADRDSPLHF. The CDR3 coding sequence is TGCGCCAGCGCGGACAGGGACTCACCCCTCCACTTT.

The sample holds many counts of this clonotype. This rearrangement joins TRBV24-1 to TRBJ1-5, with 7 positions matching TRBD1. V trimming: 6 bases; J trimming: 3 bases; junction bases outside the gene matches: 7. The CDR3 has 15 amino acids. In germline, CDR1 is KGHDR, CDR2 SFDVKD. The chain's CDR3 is CATSPTDRVNQPQHF. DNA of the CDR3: TGTGCCACCAGTCCCACCGACAGGGTCAATCAGCCCCAGCATTTT.

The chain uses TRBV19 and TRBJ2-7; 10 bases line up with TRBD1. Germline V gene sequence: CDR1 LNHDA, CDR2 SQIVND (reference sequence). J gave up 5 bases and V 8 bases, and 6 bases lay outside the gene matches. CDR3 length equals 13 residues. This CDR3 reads CASDDRGLNEQYF. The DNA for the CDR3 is TGTGCCAGTGACGACAGGGGGCTCAACGAGCAGTACTTC.

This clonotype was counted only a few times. CDR3 bases: TGCAGCGTTGAGACAAGAGCCGACGAGACCCAGTACTTC. Encoded protein: CSVETRADETQYF. The chain is built from TRBV29-1 and TRBJ2-5; unclear D gene. Per germline, CDR1 SQVTM and CDR2 ANQGSEA. Trimming shortened V by 3 bases and J by 5 bases, and 13 bases separated the two germline ends. This CDR3 spans 13 amino acids.

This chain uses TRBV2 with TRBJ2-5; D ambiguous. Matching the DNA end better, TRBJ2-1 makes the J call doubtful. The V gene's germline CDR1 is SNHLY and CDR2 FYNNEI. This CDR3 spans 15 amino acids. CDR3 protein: CASSAERPQLNEQFF. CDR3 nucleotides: TGTGCCAGCAGTGCGGAGCGCCCACAACTCAATGAGCAGTTCTTC.

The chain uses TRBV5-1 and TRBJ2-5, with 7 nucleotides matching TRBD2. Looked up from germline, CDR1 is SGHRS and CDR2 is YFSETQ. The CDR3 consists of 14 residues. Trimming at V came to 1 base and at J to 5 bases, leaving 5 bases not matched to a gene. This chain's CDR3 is CASSLNPGGETQYF. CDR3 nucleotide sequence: TGCGCCAGCAGCTTGAATCCGGGAGGCGAGACCCAGTACTTC.

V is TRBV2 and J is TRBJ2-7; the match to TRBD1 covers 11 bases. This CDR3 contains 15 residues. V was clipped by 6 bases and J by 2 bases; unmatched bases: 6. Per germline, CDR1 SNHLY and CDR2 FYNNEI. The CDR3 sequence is CASRGPGQGAYEQYF. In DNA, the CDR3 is TGTGCCAGCAGAGGACCGGGACAGGGGGCCTACGAGCAGTACTTC.

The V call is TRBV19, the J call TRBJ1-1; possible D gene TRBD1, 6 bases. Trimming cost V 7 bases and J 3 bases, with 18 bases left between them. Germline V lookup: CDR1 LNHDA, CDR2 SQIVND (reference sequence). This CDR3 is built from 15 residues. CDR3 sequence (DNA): TGTGCCAGTAAACTACTTAACAGGGTGGACACTGAAGCTTTCTTT. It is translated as CASKLLNRVDTEAFF.

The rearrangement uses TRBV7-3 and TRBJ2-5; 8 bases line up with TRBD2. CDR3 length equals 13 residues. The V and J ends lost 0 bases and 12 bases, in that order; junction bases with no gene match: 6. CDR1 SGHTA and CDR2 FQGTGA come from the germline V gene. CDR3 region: CASSLTAGAPEYF. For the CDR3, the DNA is TGTGCCAGCAGCTTAACAGCGGGGGCCCCCGAGTACTTC.

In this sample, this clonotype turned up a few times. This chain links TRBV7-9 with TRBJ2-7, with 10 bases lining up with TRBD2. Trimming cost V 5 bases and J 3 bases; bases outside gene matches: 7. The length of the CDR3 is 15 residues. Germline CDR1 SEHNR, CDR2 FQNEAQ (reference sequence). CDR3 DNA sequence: TGTGCCAGCAGCCCCACTAGCGGGGTACTCTACGAGCAGTACTTC. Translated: CASSPTSGVLYEQYF.

The CDR3 nucleotides read TGCGCCAGCAGCCCTGCCCGCTCCTACGAGCAGTACTTC. It encodes CASSPARSYEQYF. The rearrangement links TRBV4-1 to TRBJ2-7; D not resolved. The CDR3 spans 13 residues. CDR1 and CDR2 (germline): MGHRA, YSYEKL. V gave up 4 bases and J gave up 0 bases, with 7 bases separating them.

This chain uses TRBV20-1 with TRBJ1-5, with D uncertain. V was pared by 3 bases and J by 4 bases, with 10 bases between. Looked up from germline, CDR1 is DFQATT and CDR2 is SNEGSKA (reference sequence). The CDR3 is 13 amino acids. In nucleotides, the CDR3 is TGCAGTGCTAGCGGAGGCGCGAATCAGCCCCAGCATTTT. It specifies CSASGGANQPQHF.

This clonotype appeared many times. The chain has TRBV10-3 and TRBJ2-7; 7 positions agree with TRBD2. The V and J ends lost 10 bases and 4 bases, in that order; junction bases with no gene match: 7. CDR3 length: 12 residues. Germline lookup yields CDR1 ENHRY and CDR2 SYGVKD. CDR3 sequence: CASKAGDYEQYF. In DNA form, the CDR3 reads TGTGCCAGTAAGGCGGGGGATTACGAGCAGTACTTC.

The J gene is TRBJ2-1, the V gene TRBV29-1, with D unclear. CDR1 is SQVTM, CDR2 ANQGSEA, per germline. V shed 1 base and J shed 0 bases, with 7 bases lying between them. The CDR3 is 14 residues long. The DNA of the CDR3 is TGCAGCGTTGAAGGCTTCGGCTCCTACAATGAGCAGTTCTTC. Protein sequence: CSVEGFGSYNEQFF.

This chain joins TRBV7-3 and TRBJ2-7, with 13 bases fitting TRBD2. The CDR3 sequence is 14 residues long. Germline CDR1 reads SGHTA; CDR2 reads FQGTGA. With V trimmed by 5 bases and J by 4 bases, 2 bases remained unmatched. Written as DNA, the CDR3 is TGTGCCAGCAGCCCGACTAGCGGGGGGTACGAGCAGTACTTC. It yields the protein CASSPTSGGYEQYF.

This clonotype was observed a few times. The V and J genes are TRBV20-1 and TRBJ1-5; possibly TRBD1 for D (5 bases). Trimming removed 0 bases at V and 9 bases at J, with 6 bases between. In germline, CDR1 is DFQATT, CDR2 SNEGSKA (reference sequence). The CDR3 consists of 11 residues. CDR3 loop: CSAREQGPQHF. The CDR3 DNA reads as TGCAGTGCTAGAGAGCAGGGGCCCCAGCATTTT.

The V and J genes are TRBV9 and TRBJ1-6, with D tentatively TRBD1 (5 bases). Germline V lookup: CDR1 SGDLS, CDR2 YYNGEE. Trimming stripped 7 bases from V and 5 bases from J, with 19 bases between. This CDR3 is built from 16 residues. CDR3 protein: CASSPGRKGDNSPLHF. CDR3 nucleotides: TGTGCCAGCTCACCGGGGCGGAAAGGTGATAATTCACCCCTCCACTTT.

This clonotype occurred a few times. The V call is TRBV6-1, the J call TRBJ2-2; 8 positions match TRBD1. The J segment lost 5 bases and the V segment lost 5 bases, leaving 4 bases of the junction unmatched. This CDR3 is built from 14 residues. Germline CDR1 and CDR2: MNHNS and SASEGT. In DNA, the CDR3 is TGTGCCAGCAGTACGACAGGGGTAACCGGGGAGCTGTTTTTT. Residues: CASSTTGVTGELFF.